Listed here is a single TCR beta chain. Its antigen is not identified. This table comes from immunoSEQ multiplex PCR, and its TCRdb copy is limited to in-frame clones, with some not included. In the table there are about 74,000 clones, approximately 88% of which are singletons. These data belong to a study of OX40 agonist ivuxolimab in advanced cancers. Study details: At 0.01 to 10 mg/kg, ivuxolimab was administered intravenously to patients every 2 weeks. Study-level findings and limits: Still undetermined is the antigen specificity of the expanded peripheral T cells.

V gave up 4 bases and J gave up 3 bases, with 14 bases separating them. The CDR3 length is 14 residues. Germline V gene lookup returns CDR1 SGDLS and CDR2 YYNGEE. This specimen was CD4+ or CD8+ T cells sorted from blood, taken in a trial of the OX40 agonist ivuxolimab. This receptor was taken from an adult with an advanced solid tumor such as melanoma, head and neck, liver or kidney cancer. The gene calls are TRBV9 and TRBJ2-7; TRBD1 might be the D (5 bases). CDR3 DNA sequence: TGTGCCAGCAGCCCAACAGGTACTTACTACGAGCAGTACTTC. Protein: CASSPTGTYYEQYF.